This section outlines one T cell receptor beta chain sequence together with its context. These data originate in a study of blood T cell repertoires in COVID-19. The overall study: COVID-19 samples, acute and convalescent, were from the United States, Italy and Spain. The analysed material was cDNA or gDNA that came from T cells, B-cell-depleted T cells, or PBMCs.

The V end lost 4 bases, the J end lost 0 bases, and 3 bases lay between the germline ends. This CDR3 spans 12 amino acids. Per the germline V gene, CDR1 is SGHRS and CDR2 is YFSETQ. Original processing methods: Counts of nucleated cells, estimated from reference gene primer amplification, were obtained. The method was immunoSEQ multiplex PCR; TCRdb's version includes in-frame clones alone and lacks a portion of them. V, J and clone size were drawn from that table, and D and trimming were deduced from the DNA. The table has 50,000 to 75,000 clones, 60% to 80% seen once. The chain joins TRBV5-1 to TRBJ2-3; D call uncertain. The sequenced sample consisted of peripheral blood. The origin of this receptor is an elderly man with active or convalescent COVID-19. The CDR3: CASSQSTDTQYF. CDR3 nucleotide sequence: TGCGCCAGCAGCCAGAGCACAGATACGCAGTATTTT. Based on the CDR3 plus reference TRBV5-1 and TRBJ2-3, the full variable domain is KAGVTQTPRYLIKTRGQQVTLSCSPISGHRSVSWYQQTPGQGLQFLFEYFSETQRNKGNFPGRFSGRQFSNSRSEMNVSTLELGDSALYLCASSQSTDTQYFGPGTRLTVL.